The 5 T cell receptor beta chains presented below share a single source sample, sequenced in a study of shared clonotypes between healthy human individuals. Naive CD8 populations comprised CD45RO-negative cells positively selected for CCR7, excluding terminally differentiated effector memory CD45RA+ cells. The table came from immunoSEQ multiplex PCR; TCRdb's copy has only in-frame clones and leaves some out. The data contain around 2,000,000 clones, approximately 94% of them singletons. Sequencing was done on a sample of naive CD8+ T cells sorted from blood. The receptor source for this set is a man in his late teens or twenties in good health.

The CDR3 is CASSRGLAGPTGELFF. The CDR3 coding sequence is TGTGCCAGCAGCCGCGGACTAGCGGGGCCCACCGGGGAGCTGTTTTTT. J is TRBJ2-2 and V is TRBV13; the match to TRBD2 covers 12 bases. Germline V lookup: CDR1 PRHDT, CDR2 FYEKMQ (reference sequence). CDR3 size: 16 residues. Trimming removed 5 bases from V and 4 bases from J; junction bases left unmatched: 5.

This clone showed up just once. Other DNA sequences in the sample encode the same CDR3. The chain uses TRBV2 and TRBJ1-5; TRBD1 aligns across 7 bases. The J segment lost 2 bases and the V segment lost 4 bases, leaving 2 bases of the junction unmatched. CDR3 length equals 14 residues. CDR1 is SNHLY, CDR2 FYNNEI, per germline. CDR3 region: CASSGTGGNQPQHF. CDR3 nucleotide sequence: TGTGCCAGCAGTGGCACAGGGGGCAATCAGCCCCAGCATTTT.

The chain links TRBV5-1 to TRBJ2-3; 7 positions agree with TRBD1. The CDR3 loop spans 16 amino acids. Trimming removed 4 bases from V and 5 bases from J; junction bases left unmatched: 13. CDR1 is SGHRS, CDR2 YFSETQ, per germline. CDR3 nucleotides: TGCGCCAGCAGCCGACAGGGTGCGGCGGGTGGAGATACGCAGTATTTT. Translating gives CASSRQGAAGGDTQYF.

DNA for the CDR3: TGTGCCAGCGACCCAGAAGGGCCTCAAGAGACCCAGTACTTC. It codes for CASDPEGPQETQYF. The chain employs TRBV2 and TRBJ2-5, with D unresolved. The germline V gene has CDR1 SNHLY and CDR2 FYNNEI. Trimming took 8 bases from V and 2 from J, leaving 15 bases between them. CDR3 length: 14 residues.

The chain couples TRBV28 to TRBJ2-1, with D possibly being TRBD2 (6 bases). The CDR3 has 12 amino acids. V gave up 7 bases and J gave up 8 bases, with 12 bases separating them. Per germline, CDR1 MDHEN and CDR2 SYDVKM. CDR3 loop: CASTLGGHEQFF. CDR3 nucleotides: TGTGCCAGCACCCTGGGGGGTCATGAGCAGTTCTTC.